These 28 T cell receptor beta chains were all obtained from the same sample, sequenced in a study of T cell changes during pregnancy in multiple sclerosis (dated by TCRdb to about 2019). The library came from the immunoSEQ multiplex PCR assay. Held by TCRdb, this immuneACCESS table contains in-frame sequences only and omits some clones. Under half of the omission traces to an unresolved V gene where checked; the cause of the rest is unknown. The sample table lists 90,000 or so clones, 90% to 95% of them with a count of one. Roughly 3.5% of the sample goes to the ten largest clones. The specimen comprised PBMCs, sampled in the first trimester of pregnancy. These TCRs come from a female donor in good health, serving as a control in a pregnancy study. Some clones in this sample may be carry-over from other donors' samples.

The chain uses TRBV27 and TRBJ2-7; TRBD2 matches at 12 bases. After removal of 3 bases from V and 3 bases from J, the junction contained 3 bases not matched to a gene. Germline V gives CDR1 MNHEY, CDR2 SMNVEV (reference sequence). The CDR3 is 15 amino acids. The CDR3 DNA reads TGTGCCAGCAGTTTTCTAGCGGGAGGGGACTACGAGCAGTACTTC. Amino acid sequence: CASSFLAGGDYEQYF.

V is TRBV12-5 and J is TRBJ2-1, with D perhaps TRBD2 (5 bases). CDR1 is LGHNT and CDR2 is FRNRAP in the germline V gene. With 6 bases removed from V and 4 bases from J, the gap between germline ends came to 19 bases. There are 16 residues in the CDR3. The CDR3 DNA reads as TGTGCTAGTGGGCGAATAGCTTCGGGGAGTTACAATGAGCAGTTCTTC. Translated: CASGRIASGSYNEQFF.

The gene calls are TRBV28 and TRBJ2-3, with 8 positions matching TRBD2. Germline CDR1 reads MDHEN; CDR2 reads SYDVKM. The CDR3 loop spans 19 amino acids. Trimming took 7 bases from V and 6 from J; bases not matched to a gene: 24. CDR3 residues: CASMDLDIIRRGAWDTQYF. DNA of the CDR3: TGTGCCAGCATGGATCTCGATATCATCCGGCGGGGGGCGTGGGATACGCAGTATTTT.

The rearrangement uses TRBV19 and TRBJ2-7, with 10 bases matching TRBD2. The germline gives CDR1 LNHDA, CDR2 SQIVND (reference sequence). The CDR3 spans 13 residues. V shed 6 bases and J 4 bases; nucleotides not matched to a gene: 3. CDR3 coding DNA: TGTGCCAGTAGGCCTAGCGGGAGTTACGAGCAGTACTTC. This encodes CASRPSGSYEQYF.

This chain joins TRBV28 and TRBJ2-1; TRBD2 aligns across 10 bases. The CDR3 sequence is 15 residues long. Looked up from germline, CDR1 is MDHEN and CDR2 is SYDVKM. Losses at the gene ends were 5 bases for V and 5 bases for J; bases not matched to a gene: 6. CDR3: CASSLGLADNNEQFF. The CDR3 DNA reads as TGTGCCAGCAGTCTAGGACTAGCGGACAACAATGAGCAGTTCTTC. Looking up the rest from reference TRBV28 and TRBJ2-1 gives the full variable domain: DVKVTQSSRYLVKRTGEKVFLECVQDMDHENMFWYRQDPGLGLRLIYFSYDVKMKEKGDIPEGYSVSREKKERFSLILESASTNQTSMYLCASSLGLADNNEQFFGPGTRLTVL.

This chain links TRBV28 with TRBJ2-7, with 8 positions matching TRBD1. CDR1 MDHEN and CDR2 SYDVKM come from the germline V gene. The CDR3 runs 14 residues. Unmatched junction bases numbered 6, after V lost 3 bases and J lost 5 bases. The CDR3 DNA reads as TGTGCCAGCAGTTTTGACAGGGGAGTCCACGAGCAGTACTTC. Protein sequence: CASSFDRGVHEQYF.

The CDR3, as DNA: TGTGCCAGCAGTACAGGGATAACTAGCAATCAGCCCCAGCATTTT. Protein: CASSTGITSNQPQHF. The rearrangement links TRBV5-4 to TRBJ1-5, with TRBD1 as a possible D gene (6 bases). From germline, CDR1 is SGHNT and CDR2 YYREEE (reference sequence). V lost 5 bases, J lost 0 bases, and 12 bases lay in between. The CDR3 contains 15 residues.

V and J are TRBV28 and TRBJ1-2; 7 bases fit TRBD1. The trim removed 4 bases at V and 8 bases at J, leaving 4 bases unmatched. The germline gives CDR1 MDHEN, CDR2 SYDVKM. The CDR3 runs 12 residues. The CDR3 here is CASSSQGEGYTF. CDR3 coding DNA: TGTGCCAGCAGTTCCCAGGGGGAGGGCTACACCTTC.

This chain joins TRBV7-9 and TRBJ1-3, with TRBD1 matching over 7 bases. J was trimmed by 0 bases and V by 5 bases; bases with no gene match: 7. CDR3 length: 16 amino acids. Germline loops: CDR1 SEHNR, CDR2 FQNEAQ (reference sequence). The CDR3 coding sequence is TGTGCCAGCAGCCCGACGACAGGGCTCTCTGGAAACACCATATATTTT. Its translation is CASSPTTGLSGNTIYF. The full variable domain, with the rest looked up from reference TRBV7-9 and TRBJ1-3, is DTGVSQNPRHKITKRGQNVTFRCDPISEHNRLYWYRQTLGQGPEFLTYFQNEAQLEKSRLLSDRFSAERPKGSFSTLEIQRTEQGDSAMYLCASSPTTGLSGNTIYFGEGSWLTVV.

The genes are TRBV5-4 and TRBJ2-1, with D possibly TRBD1 on 5 matching bases. V dropped 5 bases and J dropped 7 bases, with 13 bases sitting between them. The CDR3 has 13 amino acids. Germline values: CDR1 SGHNT, CDR2 YYREEE (reference sequence). This chain's CDR3 is CASSLSRGNEQFF. CDR3 in DNA: TGTGCCAGCAGTCTTTCTAGGGGAAATGAGCAGTTCTTC.

The rearrangement joins TRBV5-4 to TRBJ2-6; D remains ambiguous. V lost 2 bases and J lost 0, with 6 bases in between. The CDR3 contains 15 residues. Germline CDR1 reads SGHNT; CDR2 reads YYREEE (reference sequence). As DNA, the CDR3 is TGTGCCAGCAGCTTAGCGAACTCTGGGGCCAACGTCCTGACTTTC. This encodes CASSLANSGANVLTF. Combining the CDR3 with reference TRBV5-4 and TRBJ2-6 gives the whole variable domain ETGVTQSPTHLIKTRGQQVTLRCSSQSGHNTVSWYQQALGQGPQFIFQYYREEENGRGNFPPRFSGLQFPNYSSELNVNALELDDSALYLCASSLANSGANVLTFGAGSRLTVL.

This clone was recorded once. The V gene is TRBV10-2, the J gene TRBJ2-5, with D possibly matching TRBD1 (6 bases). The V gene's germline CDR1 is WSHSY and CDR2 SAAADI. V lost 6 bases and J 4 bases, leaving 12 bases between the germline ends. The length of the CDR3 is 13 residues. In nucleotides, the CDR3 is TGCGCCAGCAGCCGCACAGGGAGAGAGACCCAGTACTTC. The encoded protein is CASSRTGRETQYF.

This chain joins TRBV2 and TRBJ2-7, with a tentative D call TRBD1 (5 bases). The CDR3 is 13 amino acids. Trimming left V 7 bases short and J 2 bases short, with 12 bases between. Germline V gene data show CDR1 as SNHLY and CDR2 as FYNNEI. Here the CDR3 reads CASTNRQTYEQYF. The CDR3 bases are TGTGCCAGCACTAACAGACAGACCTACGAGCAGTACTTC.

V is TRBV6-1 and J is TRBJ2-2; tentative D call: TRBD2 (6 bases). The CDR3 is made up of 14 amino acids. Germline assignment: CDR1 MNHNS and CDR2 SASEGT. Trimming took 7 bases from V and 5 from J, leaving 14 bases between them. The CDR3 nucleotides read TGTGCCAGCACCTTGCGGGGTGCGACCGGGGAGCTGTTTTTT. This gives the protein CASTLRGATGELFF.

The rearrangement uses TRBV4-2 and TRBJ1-2; TRBD1 aligns across 12 bases. Germline V lookup: CDR1 LGHNA, CDR2 YNFKEQ. Losses at the gene ends were 2 bases for V and 11 bases for J; bases not matched to a gene: 18. CDR3 length: 18 amino acids. CDR3 nucleotide sequence: TGTGCCAGCAGCCAACCCGGGACAGGGGGCGGGTTTGTTGGAGGGTACACCTTC. It translates to CASSQPGTGGGFVGGYTF.

The chain links TRBV27 to TRBJ2-7, with 8 bases identical to TRBD2. V lost 8 bases and J lost 3; bases outside the gene matches: 6. Germline values: CDR1 MNHEY, CDR2 SMNVEV (reference sequence). The CDR3 contains 13 residues. The CDR3 loop reads CASGAGGFYEQYF. The CDR3 bases are TGTGCCAGCGGGGCGGGAGGCTTCTACGAGCAGTACTTC.

This sequence joins TRBV5-1 and TRBJ1-1, with unresolved D. With 4 bases removed from V and 1 base from J, the gap between germline ends came to 11 bases. This CDR3 region has 14 residues. Germline CDR1 SGHRS, CDR2 YFSETQ. The CDR3, as DNA: TGCGCCAGCAGCCTGGACCCACAGAACACTGAAGCTTTCTTT. It yields the protein CASSLDPQNTEAFF.

The chain joins TRBV7-9 to TRBJ2-1; tentatively, D is TRBD2 (5 bases). The CDR3 covers 16 residues. Trimming stripped 0 bases from V and 7 bases from J, with 16 bases between. Germline CDR1 and CDR2: SEHNR and FQNEAQ (reference sequence). CDR3 sequence (DNA): TGTGCCAGCAGCTTAGCATCGTCGCTAAGGAGGAATGAGCAGTTCTTC. This codes for CASSLASSLRRNEQFF. The full variable domain, its missing parts supplied by reference TRBV7-9 and TRBJ2-1, is DTGVSQNPRHKITKRGQNVTFRCDPISEHNRLYWYRQTLGQGPEFLTYFQNEAQLEKSRLLSDRFSAERPKGSFSTLEIQRTEQGDSAMYLCASSLASSLRRNEQFFGPGTRLTVL.

This chain uses TRBV19 with TRBJ2-3; 7 bases fit TRBD2. CDR3 size: 13 residues. The trim removed 5 bases at V and 6 bases at J, leaving 5 bases unmatched. Germline loops: CDR1 LNHDA, CDR2 SQIVND (reference sequence). CDR3 nucleotide sequence: TGTGCCAGTAGTTGGCCCGGGAGGGATACGCAGTATTTT. Amino acids: CASSWPGRDTQYF. The full variable domain, completed using reference TRBV19 and TRBJ2-3, is DGGITQSPKYLFRKEGQNVTLSCEQNLNHDAMYWYRQDPGQGLRLIYYSQIVNDFQKGDIAEGYSVSREKKESFPLTVTSAQKNPTAFYLCASSWPGRDTQYFGPGTRLTVL.

The V call is TRBV28, the J call TRBJ1-1, with D maybe TRBD1 (6 bases). Germline V gene lookup returns CDR1 MDHEN and CDR2 SYDVKM. The CDR3 is made up of 13 amino acids. Trimming stripped 4 bases from V and 5 bases from J, with 11 bases between. The CDR3 protein is CASSSIQGTEAFF. The CDR3 region has the DNA TGTGCCAGCAGTTCCATCCAGGGGACTGAAGCTTTCTTT.

V gene TRBV7-6 combines with J gene TRBJ2-1; TRBD2 matches at 12 bases. CDR3 length: 15 residues. V was clipped by 1 base and J by 8 bases; unmatched bases: 3. Germline assignment: CDR1 SGHVS and CDR2 FNYEAQ. This CDR3 reads CASSLVLAGGHEQFF. The CDR3 DNA is TGTGCCAGCAGCTTAGTACTAGCGGGGGGCCATGAGCAGTTCTTC.

This clone has just one count. CDR3 residues: CAIRQAQGLNTEAFF. CDR3 nucleotide sequence: TGTGCCATCAGGCAGGCACAGGGATTGAACACTGAAGCTTTCTTT. This chain links TRBV10-3 with TRBJ1-1, with D maybe TRBD1 (6 bases). Looked up from germline, CDR1 is ENHRY and CDR2 is SYGVKD. The V and J ends lost 6 bases and 0 bases respectively, with 14 bases between them. CDR3 length equals 15 residues.

This chain joins TRBV7-3 and TRBJ1-1; no clear D. Germline CDR1 and CDR2: SGHTA and FQGTGA. The CDR3 totals 13 residues. V was shortened by 2 bases and J by 0 bases, with 4 bases between the two germline ends. This chain's CDR3 is CASSLDMNTEAFF. The CDR3 DNA is TGTGCCAGCAGCTTAGACATGAACACTGAAGCTTTCTTT.

The chain uses TRBV18 and TRBJ2-7; perhaps TRBD2 as D (5 bases). Trimming cost V 6 bases and J 3 bases, with 9 bases left between them. The CDR3 totals 12 residues. Looked up from germline, CDR1 is KGHSH and CDR2 is LQKENI. Here the CDR3 reads CASSRGRYEQYF. CDR3 nucleotide sequence: TGTGCCAGCTCCCGCGGGCGCTACGAGCAGTACTTC. The whole variable domain, filled in from reference TRBV18 and TRBJ2-7, reads NAGVMQNPRHLVRRRGQEARLRCSPMKGHSHVYWYRQLPEEGLKFMVYLQKENIIDESGMPKERFSAEFPKEGPSILRIQQVVRGDSAAYFCASSRGRYEQYFGPGTRLTVT.

V is TRBV9 and J is TRBJ2-1; D gene uncertain. Germline CDR1 reads SGDLS; CDR2 reads YYNGEE. The CDR3 runs 11 residues. With 1 base removed from V and 7 bases from J, the gap between germline ends came to 3 bases. The CDR3 nucleotides are TGTGCCAGCAGCGTACGGAATGAGCAGTTCTTC. This codes for CASSVRNEQFF.

J is TRBJ2-1 and V is TRBV29-1; TRBD2 might be the D (5 bases). The CDR3 has 13 residues. Trimming took 3 bases from V and 8 from J, leaving 14 bases between them. The germline gives CDR1 SQVTM, CDR2 ANQGSEA. The chain's CDR3 is CSVDTPEADEQFF. The CDR3 nucleotides read TGCAGCGTTGATACCCCAGAAGCGGATGAGCAGTTCTTC.

The genes are TRBV11-2 and TRBJ2-2; 8 positions match TRBD2. After removal of 1 base from V and 5 bases from J, the junction contained 6 bases not matched to a gene. The CDR3 is 16 amino acids. The germline CDR1 and CDR2 sequences are SGHAT and FQNNGV. Here the CDR3 reads CASSLGRLAGTGELFF. The CDR3 bases are TGTGCCAGCAGCTTAGGAAGATTAGCGGGGACCGGGGAGCTGTTTTTT.

The chain joins TRBV4-1 to TRBJ2-1, with a weak D call TRBD1 (6 bases). V was cut by 3 bases and J by 6 bases, with 12 bases left in between. The CDR3 has 14 residues. CDR1 is MGHRA, CDR2 YSYEKL, per germline. Here the CDR3 DNA reads TGCGCCAGCAGCCACGCTGGGGGCTCCAATGAGCAGTTCTTC. Encoded protein: CASSHAGGSNEQFF.